One sample yielded the 21 T cell receptor beta chains listed below, sequenced in a study of neurological immune-mediated disorders. TCRdb processed the 5' RACE reads anew with MiXCR; each CDR3 protein has one entry. The sample carries under 60,000 distinct CDR3 sequences, under 13% recorded once. Input material: PBMCs. Every receptor here comes from a woman between 40 and 55 years old with HTLV-1-associated myelopathy (HAM/TSP).

This clonotype was counted many times. The chain employs TRBV5-1 and TRBJ1-1; D gene unclear. Looked up from germline, CDR1 is SGHRS and CDR2 is YFSETQ. V was trimmed by 5 bases and J by 2 bases, leaving 7 bases between them. The CDR3 is 12 amino acids. CDR3 protein: CASRGSNTEAFF. The DNA for the CDR3 is TGCGCCAGCAGAGGATCTAACACTGAAGCTTTCTTT.

V and J are TRBV20-1 and TRBJ2-3, with 11 bases identical to TRBD2. Germline trimming cut 4 bases from V and 0 bases from J; bases unmatched to any gene: 0. The germline V gene encodes CDR1 DFQATT and CDR2 SNEGSKA (reference sequence). This CDR3 has 14 residues. The chain's CDR3 is CSAIAGGSTDTQYF. The CDR3 nucleotides read TGCAGTGCTATAGCGGGGGGGAGCACAGATACGCAGTATTTT.

Many counts were recorded for this clonotype. This chain joins TRBV21-1 and TRBJ2-7; the table calls TRBD1, which could not be checked here. TRBV21-1 is an annotated pseudogene. This CDR3 has 18 amino acids. The CDR3 sequence: CASSNGGTGKVGAYEQYF. DNA of the CDR3: TGTGCCAGCAGCAATGGGGGGACAGGGAAGGTCGGTGCGTACGAGCAGTACTTC.

This clonotype was detected a few times. The rearrangement joins TRBV29-1 to TRBJ2-7, with 8 bases aligning to TRBD1. Germline CDR1 reads SQVTM; CDR2 reads ANQGSEA. The CDR3 runs to 13 residues. V lost 6 bases and J lost 2; bases outside the gene matches: 6. CDR3 region: CSVTGVQPYEQYF. CDR3 in DNA: TGCAGCGTGACAGGGGTCCAACCCTACGAGCAGTACTTC.

This clonotype came up many times. V usage is TRBV4-3 and J usage is TRBJ1-5; D gene uncertain. The CDR3 has 15 amino acids. CDR1 and CDR2 from the germline V gene are LGHNA and YSLEER. The ends were cut back, 0 bases at V and 4 bases at J, with 10 bases in the middle. CDR3 in DNA: TGCGCCAGCAGCCAAGAAGCACGGCTTAATCAGCCCCAGCATTTT. It encodes CASSQEARLNQPQHF.

This clonotype was found many times. This chain connects TRBV7-9 to TRBJ2-3; D call uncertain. The CDR3 is made up of 14 amino acids. Germline values: CDR1 SEHNR, CDR2 FQNEAQ (reference sequence). The V end was cut by 3 bases, the J end by 6 bases, with 13 bases between. CDR3 DNA: TGTGCCAGCAGCTTGGTGGCCTACGTGGATACGCAGTATTTT. This translates into CASSLVAYVDTQYF.

At least ten counts were recorded for this clonotype. The chain carries TRBV2 and TRBJ1-5; the D is unclear. Trimming took 3 bases from V and 7 from J, leaving 16 bases between them. CDR1 is SNHLY and CDR2 is FYNNEI in the germline V gene. CDR3 length: 15 amino acids. CDR3 amino acids: CASSDFGFGGQPQHF. CDR3 bases: TGTGCCAGCAGTGATTTCGGCTTCGGCGGGCAGCCCCAGCATTTT. The entire variable domain, with the rest obtained from reference TRBV2 and TRBJ1-5, is as follows: EPEVTQTPSHQVTQMGQEVILRCVPISNHLYFYWYRQILGQKVEFLVSFYNNEISEKSEIFDDQFSVERPDGSNFTLKIRSTKLEDSAMYFCASSDFGFGGQPQHFGDGTRLSIL.

This clonotype occurred many times. The J gene is TRBJ2-1, the V gene TRBV24-1, with 8 positions matching TRBD1. The CDR3 runs 15 residues. Germline lookup yields CDR1 KGHDR and CDR2 SFDVKD. The trim removed 7 bases at V and 7 bases at J, leaving 11 bases unmatched. The CDR3 loop reads CATRSGQGVRNEQFF. CDR3 DNA: TGTGCCACCAGATCCGGACAGGGAGTAAGGAATGAGCAGTTCTTC.

This clonotype was observed a single time. A much larger clone lies one base from this, so it may be a read error. The gene calls are TRBV6-6 and TRBJ1-2; 8 bases are shared with TRBD1. Trimming took 0 bases from V and 0 from J; bases not matched to a gene: 12. This CDR3 is 19 amino acids long. Germline-derived CDR1 and CDR2 are MNHNY and SVGAGI (reference sequence). DNA of the CDR3: TGTGCCAGCAGTTACTCGATCGTTGGCAGGGGGCTAGCTAACTATGGCTACACCTTC. This gives the protein CASSYSIVGRGLANYGYTF.

Only a few counts were recorded for this clonotype. This may be a read error, as it is one base from a much larger clone. The gene calls are TRBV14 and TRBJ1-2; D is ambiguous. This CDR3 comprises 13 residues. The germline V gene encodes CDR1 SGHDN and CDR2 FVKESK. The CDR3 DNA is TGTGCCAGCAGCCATAGCACAAACTATGGCCACACCTTC. Translating gives CASSHSTNYGHTF.

This clonotype was observed a few times. Here the CDR3 DNA reads TGTGCCATCAAACCCGAGCGGGGGCCCCGGGAGACCCAGTACTTC. Protein: CAIKPERGPRETQYF. The gene calls are TRBV10-3 and TRBJ2-5; 8 nucleotides agree with TRBD2. The CDR3 spans 15 residues. The V segment lost 7 bases and the J segment 5 bases; nucleotides outside the gene matches: 12. Germline CDR1 ENHRY, CDR2 SYGVKD.

This clonotype came up many times. The rearrangement joins TRBV14 to TRBJ2-3; possibly TRBD1 for D (5 bases). V was clipped by 4 bases and J by 2 bases, with 10 bases between them. From germline, CDR1 is SGHDN and CDR2 FVKESK. There are 14 residues in the CDR3. The CDR3 bases are TGTGCCAGCAGCCTGGGGCGACACACAGATACGCAGTATTTT. It is translated as CASSLGRHTDTQYF.

This clonotype was detected many times. V is TRBV21-1 and J is TRBJ2-5. TRBV21-1 is described as a pseudogene. The CDR3 contains 14 residues. In DNA form, the CDR3 reads TGTGCCAGCAGCAAAAAGGGGCACCAAGAGACCCAGTACTTC. Protein: CASSKKGHQETQYF.

Of note for this clonotype: Mismatch with germline at one junction end may stem from a read error. This chain links TRBV10-3 with TRBJ2-7; TRBD1 agrees at 9 bases. CDR3 size: 14 residues. Per the germline V gene, CDR1 is ENHRY and CDR2 is SYGVKD. The CDR3 bases are TGTGCCTTCAGGGGGACAGGGAGCTCCTACGGGCAGTACTTC. Translating it yields CAFRGTGSSYGQYF.

Ten or more counts support this clonotype. The CDR3 DNA follows: TGTGCCAGCAGCTCAGCTTCGGACGGTAGCAATCAGCCCCAGCATTTT. Translation: CASSSASDGSNQPQHF. The J gene is TRBJ1-5, the V gene TRBV7-2, with unresolved D. This CDR3 region has 16 residues. Deletions cut 4 bases from V and 0 bases from J, with 13 bases between. Germline V lookup: CDR1 SGHTA, CDR2 FQGNSA.

This clonotype occurred many times. The chain combines TRBV10-3 with TRBJ1-2; D not certain. Germline V gene lookup returns CDR1 ENHRY and CDR2 SYGVKD. With 0 bases removed from V and 6 bases from J, the gap between germline ends came to 14 bases. The CDR3 covers 15 residues. The chain's CDR3 is CAISESGTRGDGYTF. CDR3 in DNA: TGTGCCATCAGTGAGTCGGGCACCCGGGGAGATGGCTACACCTTC.

This clonotype was observed many times. This chain's CDR3 is CASASGDTQYF. Written as DNA, the CDR3 is TGTGCCAGCGCTTCGGGAGATACGCAGTATTTT. The gene calls are TRBV2 and TRBJ2-3, with unresolved D. V dropped 8 bases and J dropped 5 bases, with 8 bases sitting between them. The CDR3 runs to 11 residues. CDR1 is SNHLY and CDR2 is FYNNEI in the germline V gene.

This clonotype was detected ten times or more. This chain uses TRBV21-1 with TRBJ1-1; the D segment call TRBD1 is taken from the table without a DNA check. TRBV21-1 has pseudogene status. The CDR3 is 15 amino acids. The CDR3 DNA follows: TGTGCCAGCAGCAACCGGGACAGGGAAGACACTGAAGCTTTCTTT. Translated: CASSNRDREDTEAFF.

This clonotype was seen at least ten times. At one end the junction does not follow the germline gene, possibly because of a read error. DNA for the CDR3: TGTGCCAGCAGCCCGAATCGGGGGTCGCTCGCCGATTTT. Translating gives CASSPNRGSLADF. The chain is built from TRBV12-3 or TRBV12-4 and TRBJ1-3; a possible D gene is TRBD1 (5 bases). CDR3 size: 13 residues.

This clonotype was seen many times. The chain joins TRBV7-2 to TRBJ1-2; D remains unclear. This CDR3 comprises 15 residues. With 4 bases removed from V and 4 bases from J, the gap between germline ends came to 16 bases. The germline V gene has CDR1 SGHTA and CDR2 FQGNSA. DNA for the CDR3: TGTGCCAGCAGCTCGTCTCGGGCAGCCCGCTATGGCTACACCTTC. Residues: CASSSSRAARYGYTF.

This clonotype was seen many times. The rearrangement joins TRBV18 to TRBJ2-2; TRBD1 matches 7 bases. The CDR3 contains 16 residues. V lost 2 bases, J lost 1 base, and 4 bases stayed unmatched. Germline assignment: CDR1 KGHSH and CDR2 LQKENI. In DNA form, the CDR3 reads TGTGCCAGCTCACCAGTCGGGACAGTGAACACCGGGGAGCTGTTTTTT. Its protein is CASSPVGTVNTGELFF. Filled out from reference TRBV18 and TRBJ2-2, the complete variable domain reads NAGVMQNPRHLVRRRGQEARLRCSPMKGHSHVYWYRQLPEEGLKFMVYLQKENIIDESGMPKERFSAEFPKEGPSILRIQQVVRGDSAAYFCASSPVGTVNTGELFFGEGSRLTVL.